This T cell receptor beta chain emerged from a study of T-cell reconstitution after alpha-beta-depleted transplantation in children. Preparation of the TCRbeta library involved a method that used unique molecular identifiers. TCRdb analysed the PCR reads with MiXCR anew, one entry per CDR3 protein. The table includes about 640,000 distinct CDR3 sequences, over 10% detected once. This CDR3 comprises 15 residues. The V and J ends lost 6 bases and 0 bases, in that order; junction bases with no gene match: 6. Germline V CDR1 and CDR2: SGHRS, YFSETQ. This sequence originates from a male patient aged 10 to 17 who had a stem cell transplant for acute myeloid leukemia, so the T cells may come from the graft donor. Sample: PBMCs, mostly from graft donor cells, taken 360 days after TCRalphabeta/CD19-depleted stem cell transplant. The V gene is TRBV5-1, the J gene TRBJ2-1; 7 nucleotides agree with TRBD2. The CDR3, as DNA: TGCGCCAGCACCTCAGCGGGATTCTCCTACAATGAGCAGTTCTTC. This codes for CASTSAGFSYNEQFF.